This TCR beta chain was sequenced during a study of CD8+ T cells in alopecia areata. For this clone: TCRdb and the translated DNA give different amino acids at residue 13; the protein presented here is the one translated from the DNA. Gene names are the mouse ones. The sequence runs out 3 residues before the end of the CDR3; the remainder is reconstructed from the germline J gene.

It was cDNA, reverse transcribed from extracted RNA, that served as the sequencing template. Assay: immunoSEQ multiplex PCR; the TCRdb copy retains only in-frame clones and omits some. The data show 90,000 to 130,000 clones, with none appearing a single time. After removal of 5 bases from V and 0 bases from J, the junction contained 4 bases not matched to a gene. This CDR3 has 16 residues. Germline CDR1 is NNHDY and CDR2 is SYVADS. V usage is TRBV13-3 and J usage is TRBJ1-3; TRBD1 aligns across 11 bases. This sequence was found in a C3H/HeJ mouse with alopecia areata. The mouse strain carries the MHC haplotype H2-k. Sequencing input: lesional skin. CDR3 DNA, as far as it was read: TGTGCCAGCAGGGGGGGACAGGGGGGTTCTGGAAATACG. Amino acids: CASRGGQGGSGNT. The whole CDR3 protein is CASRGGQGGSGNTLYF.